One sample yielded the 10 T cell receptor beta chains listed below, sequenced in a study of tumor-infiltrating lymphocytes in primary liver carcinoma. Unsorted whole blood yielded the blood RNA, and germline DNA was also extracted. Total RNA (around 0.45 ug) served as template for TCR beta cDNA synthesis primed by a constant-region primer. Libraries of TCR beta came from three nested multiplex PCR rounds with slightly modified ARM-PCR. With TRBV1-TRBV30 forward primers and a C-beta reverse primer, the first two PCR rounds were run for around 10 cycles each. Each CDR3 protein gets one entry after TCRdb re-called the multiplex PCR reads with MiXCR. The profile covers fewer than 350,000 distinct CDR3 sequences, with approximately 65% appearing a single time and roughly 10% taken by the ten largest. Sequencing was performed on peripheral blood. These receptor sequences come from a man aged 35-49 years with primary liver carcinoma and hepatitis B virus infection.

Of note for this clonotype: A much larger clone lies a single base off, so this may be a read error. CDR3 sequence reads: CASRLFGGRVSIGELFF. CDR3 bases: TGTGCCAGCAGGCTATTCGGCGGCAGGGTCAGTATCGGGGAGCTGTTTTTT. This chain connects TRBV6-5 to TRBJ2-2; the D gene is possibly TRBD1 (5 bases). The CDR3 spans 17 residues. The ends were cut back, 6 bases at V and 7 bases at J, with 24 bases in the middle. Per the germline V gene, CDR1 is MNHEY and CDR2 is SVGAGI.

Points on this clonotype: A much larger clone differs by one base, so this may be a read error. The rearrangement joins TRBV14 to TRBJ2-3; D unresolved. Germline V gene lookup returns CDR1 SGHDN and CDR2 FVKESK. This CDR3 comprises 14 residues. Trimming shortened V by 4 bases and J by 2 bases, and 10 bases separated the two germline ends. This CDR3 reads CASSRLILTDTQYF. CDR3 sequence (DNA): TGTGCCAGCAGCCGTCTCATACTCACAGATACGCAGTATTTT.

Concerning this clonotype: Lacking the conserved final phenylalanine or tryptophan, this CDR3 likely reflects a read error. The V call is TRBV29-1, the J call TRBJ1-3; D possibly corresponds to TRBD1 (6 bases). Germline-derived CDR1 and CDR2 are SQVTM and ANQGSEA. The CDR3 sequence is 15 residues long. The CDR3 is CSAEDPGARGNAIYS. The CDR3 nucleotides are TGCAGCGCAGAGGATCCAGGGGCTCGGGGAAACGCCATATATTCT.

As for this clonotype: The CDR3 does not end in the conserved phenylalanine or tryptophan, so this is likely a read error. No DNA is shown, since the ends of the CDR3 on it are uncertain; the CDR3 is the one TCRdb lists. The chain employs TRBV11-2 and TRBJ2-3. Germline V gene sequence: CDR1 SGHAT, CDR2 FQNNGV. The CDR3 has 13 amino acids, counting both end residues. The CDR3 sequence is CASSLDSTDTHYY.

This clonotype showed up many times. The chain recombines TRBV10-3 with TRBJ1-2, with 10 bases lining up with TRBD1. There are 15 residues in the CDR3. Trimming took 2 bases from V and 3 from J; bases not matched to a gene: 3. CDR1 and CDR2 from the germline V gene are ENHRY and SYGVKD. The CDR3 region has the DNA TGTGCCATCAGTGAGGTAGGGACAGGGGACTATGGCTACACCTTC. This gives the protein CAISEVGTGDYGYTF.

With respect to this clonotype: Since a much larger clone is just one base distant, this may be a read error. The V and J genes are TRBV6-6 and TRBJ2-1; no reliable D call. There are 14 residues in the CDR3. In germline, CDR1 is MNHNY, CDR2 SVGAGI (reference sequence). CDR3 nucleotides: TGTGCCAGCAGCCCCCCCGTGGAATACAATGAGCACTTCTTC. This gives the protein CASSPPVEYNEHFF.

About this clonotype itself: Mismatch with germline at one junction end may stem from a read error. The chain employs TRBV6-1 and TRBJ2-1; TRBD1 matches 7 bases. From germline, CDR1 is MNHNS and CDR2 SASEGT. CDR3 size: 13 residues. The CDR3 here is CASSEQGVNEEFF. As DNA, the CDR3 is TGTGCCAGCAGTGAGCAGGGGGTCAATGAGGAGTTCTTC.

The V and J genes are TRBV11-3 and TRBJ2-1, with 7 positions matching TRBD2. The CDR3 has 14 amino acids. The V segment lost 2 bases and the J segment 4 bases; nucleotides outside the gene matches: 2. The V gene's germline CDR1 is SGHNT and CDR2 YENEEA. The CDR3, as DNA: TGTGCCAGCAGCTTACTGGGGGGGTACAATGAGCAGTTCTTC. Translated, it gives CASSLLGGYNEQFF.

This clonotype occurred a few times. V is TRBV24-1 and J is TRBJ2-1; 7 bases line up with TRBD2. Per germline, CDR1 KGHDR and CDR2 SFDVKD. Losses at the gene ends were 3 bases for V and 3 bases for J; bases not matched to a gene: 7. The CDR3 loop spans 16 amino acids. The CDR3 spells CATSDKTSSYYNEQFF. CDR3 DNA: TGTGCCACCAGTGATAAGACTAGCTCGTACTACAATGAGCAGTTCTTC.

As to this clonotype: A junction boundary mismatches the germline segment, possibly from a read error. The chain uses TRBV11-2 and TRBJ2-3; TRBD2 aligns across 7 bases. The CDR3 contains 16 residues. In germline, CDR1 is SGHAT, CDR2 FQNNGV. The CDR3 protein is CASNSWGGPSTDTQYF. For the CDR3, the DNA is TGTGCCAGCAACTCCTGGGGGGGACCTAGCACAGATACACAGTATTTT.